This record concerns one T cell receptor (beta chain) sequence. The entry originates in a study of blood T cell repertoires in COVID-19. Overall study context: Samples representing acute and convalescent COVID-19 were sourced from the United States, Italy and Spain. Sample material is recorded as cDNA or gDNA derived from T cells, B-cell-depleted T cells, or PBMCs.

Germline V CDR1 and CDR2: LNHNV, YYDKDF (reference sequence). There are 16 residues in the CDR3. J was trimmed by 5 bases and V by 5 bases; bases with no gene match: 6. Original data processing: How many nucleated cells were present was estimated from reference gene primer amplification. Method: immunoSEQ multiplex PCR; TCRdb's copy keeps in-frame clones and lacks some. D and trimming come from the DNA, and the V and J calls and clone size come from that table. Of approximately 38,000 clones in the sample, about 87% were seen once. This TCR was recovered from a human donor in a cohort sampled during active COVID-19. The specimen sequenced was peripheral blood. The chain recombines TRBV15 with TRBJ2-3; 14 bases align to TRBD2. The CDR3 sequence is CATSSWTSGRRDTQYF. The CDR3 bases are TGTGCCACCAGCTCTTGGACTAGCGGGAGGCGAGATACGCAGTATTTT.